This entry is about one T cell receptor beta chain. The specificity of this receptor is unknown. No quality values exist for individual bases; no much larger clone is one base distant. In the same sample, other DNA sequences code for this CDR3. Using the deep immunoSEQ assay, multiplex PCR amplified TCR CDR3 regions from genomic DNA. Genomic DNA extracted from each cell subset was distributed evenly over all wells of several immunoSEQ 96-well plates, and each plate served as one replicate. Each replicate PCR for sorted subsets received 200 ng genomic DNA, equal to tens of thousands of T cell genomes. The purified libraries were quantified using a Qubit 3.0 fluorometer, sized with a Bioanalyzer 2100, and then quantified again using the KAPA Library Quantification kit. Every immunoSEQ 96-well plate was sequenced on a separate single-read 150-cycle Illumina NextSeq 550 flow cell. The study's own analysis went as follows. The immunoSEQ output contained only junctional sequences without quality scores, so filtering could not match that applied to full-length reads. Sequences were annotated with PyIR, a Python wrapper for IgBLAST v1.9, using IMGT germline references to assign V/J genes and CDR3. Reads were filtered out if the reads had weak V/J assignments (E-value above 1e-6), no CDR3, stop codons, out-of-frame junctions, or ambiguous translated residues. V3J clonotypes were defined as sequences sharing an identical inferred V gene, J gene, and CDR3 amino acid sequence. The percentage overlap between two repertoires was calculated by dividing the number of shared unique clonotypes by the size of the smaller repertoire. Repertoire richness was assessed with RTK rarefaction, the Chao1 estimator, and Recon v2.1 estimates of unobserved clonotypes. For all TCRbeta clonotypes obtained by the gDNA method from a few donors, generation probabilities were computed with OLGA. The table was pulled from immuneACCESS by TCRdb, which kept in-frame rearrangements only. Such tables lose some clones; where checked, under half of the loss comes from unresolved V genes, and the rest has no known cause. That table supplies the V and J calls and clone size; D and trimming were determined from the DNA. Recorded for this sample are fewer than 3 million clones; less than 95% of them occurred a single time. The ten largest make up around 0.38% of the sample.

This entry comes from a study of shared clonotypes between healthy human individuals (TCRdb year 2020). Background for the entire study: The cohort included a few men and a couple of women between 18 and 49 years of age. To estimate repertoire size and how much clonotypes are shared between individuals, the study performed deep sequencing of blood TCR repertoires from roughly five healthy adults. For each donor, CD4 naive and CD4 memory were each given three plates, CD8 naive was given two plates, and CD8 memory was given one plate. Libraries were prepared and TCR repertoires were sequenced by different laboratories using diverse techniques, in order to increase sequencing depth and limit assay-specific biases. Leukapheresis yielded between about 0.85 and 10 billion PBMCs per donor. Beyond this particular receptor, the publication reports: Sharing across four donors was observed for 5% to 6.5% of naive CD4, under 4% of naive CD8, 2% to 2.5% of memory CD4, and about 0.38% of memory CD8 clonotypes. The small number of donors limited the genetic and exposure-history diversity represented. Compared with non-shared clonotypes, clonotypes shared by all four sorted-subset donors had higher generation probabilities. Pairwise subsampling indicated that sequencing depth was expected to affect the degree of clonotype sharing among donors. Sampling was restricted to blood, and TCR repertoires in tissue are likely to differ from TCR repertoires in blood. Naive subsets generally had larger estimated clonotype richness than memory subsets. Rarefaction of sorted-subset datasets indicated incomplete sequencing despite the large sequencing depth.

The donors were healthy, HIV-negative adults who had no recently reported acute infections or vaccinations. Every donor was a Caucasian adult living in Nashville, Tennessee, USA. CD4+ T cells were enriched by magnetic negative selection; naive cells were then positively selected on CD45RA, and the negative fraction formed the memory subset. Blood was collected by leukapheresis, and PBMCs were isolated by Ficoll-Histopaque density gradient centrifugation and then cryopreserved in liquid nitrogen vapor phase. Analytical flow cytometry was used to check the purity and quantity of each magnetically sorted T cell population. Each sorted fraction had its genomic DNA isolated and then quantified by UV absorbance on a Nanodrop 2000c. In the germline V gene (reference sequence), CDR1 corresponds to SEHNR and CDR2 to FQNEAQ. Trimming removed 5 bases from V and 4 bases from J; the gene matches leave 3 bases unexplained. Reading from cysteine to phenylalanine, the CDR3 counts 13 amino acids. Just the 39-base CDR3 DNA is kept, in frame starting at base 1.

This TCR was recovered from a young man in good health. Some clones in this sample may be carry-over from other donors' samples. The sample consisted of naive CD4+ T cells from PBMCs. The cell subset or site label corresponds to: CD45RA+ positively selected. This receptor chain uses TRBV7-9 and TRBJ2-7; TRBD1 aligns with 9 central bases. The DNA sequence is TGTGCCAGCAGCCGGGGACAGGGTTACGAGCAGTACTTC. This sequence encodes CASSRGQGYEQYF.